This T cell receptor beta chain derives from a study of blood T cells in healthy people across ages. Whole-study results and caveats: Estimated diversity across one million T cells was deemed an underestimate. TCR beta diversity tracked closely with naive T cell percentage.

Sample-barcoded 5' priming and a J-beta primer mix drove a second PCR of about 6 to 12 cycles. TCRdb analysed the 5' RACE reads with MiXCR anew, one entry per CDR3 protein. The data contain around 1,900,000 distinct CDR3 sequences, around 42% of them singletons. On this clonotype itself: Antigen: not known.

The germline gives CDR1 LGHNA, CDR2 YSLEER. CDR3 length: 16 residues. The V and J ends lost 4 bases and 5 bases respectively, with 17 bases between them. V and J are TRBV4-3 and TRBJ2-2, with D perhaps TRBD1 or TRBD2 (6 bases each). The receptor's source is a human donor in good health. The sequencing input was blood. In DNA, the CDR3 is TGCGCCAGCAGCCCGAGGAGGGGGGAAAGGACCGGGGAGCTGTTTTTT. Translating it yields CASSPRRGERTGELFF.